Below are 16 T cell receptor beta chains sequenced from a single sample in a study of T cell changes during pregnancy in multiple sclerosis. Assay used: immunoSEQ multiplex PCR; TCRdb lists only in-frame clones, some missing. The data hold around 86,000 clones, with about 93% observed a single time. The source was peripheral blood, collected in the first trimester of pregnancy. The receptors were gathered from a female donor with multiple sclerosis, enrolled in a pregnancy study.

This clone appeared a single time. The CDR3 DNA follows: TGTGCCAGCAGCCAAGTGATGGGGCGGGAGGCAGATACGCAGTATTTT. Protein product: CASSQVMGREADTQYF. The chain has TRBV7-3 and TRBJ2-3; 8 positions match TRBD2. Germline trimming cut 5 bases from V and 4 bases from J; bases unmatched to any gene: 11. CDR3 length: 16 amino acids. CDR1 SGHTA and CDR2 FQGTGA come from the germline V gene.

In its sample, this clone was seen once. The chain links TRBV27 to TRBJ1-2; 8 bases are a match to TRBD1. The V gene end was trimmed by 5 bases and the J gene end by 0 bases; junction bases not matched to a gene: 5. CDR1 is MNHEY and CDR2 is SMNVEV in the germline V gene (reference sequence). This CDR3 is built from 15 residues. This CDR3 reads CASSPRTGSNYGYTF. The DNA for the CDR3 is TGTGCCAGCAGTCCGAGGACAGGGTCTAACTATGGCTACACCTTC.

This rearrangement joins TRBV19 to TRBJ2-1; 8 bases fit TRBD2. The CDR3 runs to 15 residues. The ends lost 4 bases at V and 4 bases at J; junction bases unmatched: 6. The germline gives CDR1 LNHDA, CDR2 SQIVND (reference sequence). Written as DNA, the CDR3 is TGTGCCAGTAGTACCAGCGGGAGTGGTTACAATGAGCAGTTCTTC. This gives the protein CASSTSGSGYNEQFF.

V is TRBV7-9 and J is TRBJ2-5, with a tentative D call TRBD2 (5 bases). Germline assignment: CDR1 SEHNR and CDR2 FQNEAQ (reference sequence). This CDR3 has 13 residues. Between the trimmed V and J ends, which lost 3 bases and 2 bases, there was a span of 7 bases. The CDR3 bases are TGTGCCAGCAGCTTGGGAGTTCAAGAGACCCAGTACTTC. Translated: CASSLGVQETQYF.

The DNA for the CDR3 is TGTGCCAGCAGCTTAGGGACAGGGACTCCATACGAGCAGTACTTC. Translated: CASSLGTGTPYEQYF. This chain connects TRBV7-7 to TRBJ2-7, with TRBD1 matching 8 bases. Unmatched junction bases numbered 6, after V lost 1 base and J lost 4 bases. The germline CDR1 and CDR2 sequences are SSHAT and FNYEAQ (reference sequence). The length of the CDR3 is 15 residues. Full variable domain (outside the CDR3, taken from reference TRBV7-7 and TRBJ2-7): GAGVSQSPRYKVTKRGQDVTLRCDPISSHATLYWYQQALGQGPEFLTYFNYEAQPDKSGLPSDRFSAERPEGSISTLTIQRTEQRDSAMYRCASSLGTGTPYEQYFGPGTRLTVT.

The CDR3 sequence is CASSPGQGRDTQYF. The CDR3 coding sequence is TGTGCCAGCAGCCCGGGACAGGGAAGAGATACGCAGTATTTT. The V call is TRBV7-3, the J call TRBJ2-3, with TRBD1 matching over 9 bases. The CDR3 runs 14 residues. The germline V gene has CDR1 SGHTA and CDR2 FQGTGA. V trimming: 5 bases; J trimming: 5 bases; junction bases outside the gene matches: 5. The complete variable domain, with remaining parts taken from reference TRBV7-3 and TRBJ2-3, reads GAGVSQTPSNKVTEKGKYVELRCDPISGHTALYWYRQSLGQGPEFLIYFQGTGAADDSGLPNDRFFAVRPEGSVSTLKIQRTERGDSAVYLCASSPGQGRDTQYFGPGTRLTVL.

The chain has TRBV4-3 and TRBJ2-7; D may be TRBD1 (5 bases). V was clipped by 0 bases and J by 3 bases, with 12 bases between them. The CDR3 contains 15 residues. CDR1 is LGHNA, CDR2 YSLEER, per germline. CDR3 sequence reads: CASSQDRQPNYEQYF. Here the CDR3 DNA reads TGCGCCAGCAGCCAAGATCGACAGCCTAACTACGAGCAGTACTTC.

The chain combines TRBV6-4 with TRBJ2-2; TRBD2 aligns across 8 bases. CDR1 and CDR2 from the germline V gene are MRHNA and SNTAGT. The CDR3 consists of 16 residues. V lost 0 bases and J lost 2; bases outside the gene matches: 2. The CDR3 DNA sequence: TGTGCCAGCAGTGACTCCGGGACTAGTAACACCGGGGAGCTGTTTTTT. Its translation: CASSDSGTSNTGELFF.

The V gene is TRBV7-2, the J gene TRBJ1-5; TRBD1 matches at 8 bases. This CDR3 is built from 16 residues. J was trimmed by 4 bases and V by 1 base; bases with no gene match: 6. Germline V gene data show CDR1 as SGHTA and CDR2 as FQGNSA. The CDR3 region has the DNA TGTGCCAGCAGCTTAGAGTCCAGGGGGCGGAATCAGCCCCAGCATTTT. Protein sequence: CASSLESRGRNQPQHF. The variable domain in full, completed from reference TRBV7-2 and TRBJ1-5, reads GAGVSQSPSNKVTEKGKDVELRCDPISGHTALYWYRQSLGQGLEFLIYFQGNSAPDKSGLPSDRFSAERTGGSVSTLTIQRTQQEDSAVYLCASSLESRGRNQPQHFGDGTRLSIL.

The V gene is TRBV27, the J gene TRBJ2-7, with 11 bases that match TRBD2. Germline loops: CDR1 MNHEY, CDR2 SMNVEV (reference sequence). V shed 6 bases and J 5 bases; nucleotides not matched to a gene: 15. The CDR3 sequence is 17 residues long. CDR3 DNA: TGTGCCAGCAGGCCGGGACTAGCGGCCCCGCCACTCCACGAGCAGTACTTC. The encoded protein is CASRPGLAAPPLHEQYF.

This chain joins TRBV7-9 and TRBJ2-2; D is possibly TRBD2 (5 bases). This CDR3 has 17 residues. V was pared by 8 bases and J by 0 bases, with 19 bases between. CDR1 and CDR2 from the germline V gene are SEHNR and FQNEAQ (reference sequence). The CDR3 DNA sequence: TGTGCCAGCCGTGGGCCGTTTAGGGAGCCGAACACCGGGGAGCTGTTTTTT. Amino acid sequence: CASRGPFREPNTGELFF.

V is TRBV6-1 and J is TRBJ1-6, with TRBD1 as a possible D gene (5 bases). The CDR3 length is 13 residues. V gave up 4 bases and J gave up 9 bases, with 10 bases separating them. The germline CDR1 and CDR2 sequences are MNHNS and SASEGT. CDR3 nucleotide sequence: TGTGCCAGCAGTGGACAGTTTTTTTCACCCCTCCACTTT. Translating gives CASSGQFFSPLHF.

This chain uses TRBV11-3 with TRBJ2-1; D not resolved. CDR1 is SGHNT, CDR2 YENEEA, per germline. The CDR3 has 11 amino acids. V gave up 5 bases and J gave up 9 bases, with 8 bases separating them. The CDR3 DNA follows: TGTGCCAGCAGCCGCTCAGGTGAGCAGTTCTTC. Encoded protein: CASSRSGEQFF.

The rearrangement joins TRBV7-2 to TRBJ2-2, with 13 bases matching TRBD2. With 5 bases clipped from V and 8 bases from J, the junction kept 5 bases outside the gene matches. CDR3 length: 15 residues. Per germline, CDR1 SGHTA and CDR2 FQGNSA. In DNA form, the CDR3 reads TGTGCCAGCAGCATACGGACTAGCGGGGGAGGGGAGCTGTTTTTT. Residues: CASSIRTSGGGELFF.

The gene calls are TRBV28 and TRBJ2-7, with TRBD2 matching 7 bases. Germline trimming cut 8 bases from V and 0 bases from J; bases unmatched to any gene: 7. The CDR3 has 14 residues. Germline assignment: CDR1 MDHEN and CDR2 SYDVKM. The CDR3 coding sequence is TGTGCCAGCGGGTCTAGCGGATTCTCCTACGAGCAGTACTTC. It yields the protein CASGSSGFSYEQYF.

The gene calls are TRBV5-1 and TRBJ2-3, with 7 nucleotides matching TRBD1. This CDR3 region has 16 residues. Germline assignment: CDR1 SGHRS and CDR2 YFSETQ. J was trimmed by 0 bases and V by 0 bases; bases with no gene match: 4. In nucleotides, the CDR3 is TGCGCCAGCAGCTTGGGGGGACAGCCTAGCACAGATACGCAGTATTTT. This gives the protein CASSLGGQPSTDTQYF.